The 14 T cell receptor beta chains given below trace back to one sample, sequenced in a study of cytomegalovirus exposure and HLA in healthy donors. Primers for the PCR totalled 60 Vbeta and 13 Jbeta. Produced via immunoSEQ multiplex PCR; TCRdb's table is partial and in-frame only. The sample consists of over 150,000 clones, around 83% of them appearing once. The sample comprised PBMCs. The receptors come from a man aged 45-65 years in good health and CMV-seronegative.

The chain employs TRBV5-8 and TRBJ1-1, with D tentatively TRBD1 (5 bases). The CDR3 totals 14 residues. Trimming left V 2 bases short and J 1 base short, with 9 bases between. The germline V gene has CDR1 SGHTS and CDR2 YDEGEE. The CDR3 spells CASSFGGGNTEAFF. For the CDR3, the DNA is TGTGCCAGCAGCTTCGGGGGGGGGAACACTGAAGCTTTCTTT.

This clone was counted a few times. The CDR3 here is CASSLKGGTSYEQYF. CDR3 DNA sequence: TGTGCCAGCAGCCTAAAGGGAGGAACATCCTACGAGCAGTACTTC. This sequence joins TRBV7-2 and TRBJ2-7; TRBD2 is a possible D gene (6 bases). This CDR3 contains 15 residues. CDR1 is SGHTA, CDR2 FQGNSA, per germline. Trimming took 5 bases from V and 1 from J, leaving 15 bases between them. Based on the CDR3 plus reference TRBV7-2 and TRBJ2-7, the full variable domain is GAGVSQSPSNKVTEKGKDVELRCDPISGHTALYWYRQSLGQGLEFLIYFQGNSAPDKSGLPSDRFSAERTGGSVSTLTIQRTQQEDSAVYLCASSLKGGTSYEQYFGPGTRLTVT.

The CDR3 nucleotides are TGTGCCAGTAGTACTGGGACTAGGACAACCTACGAGCAGTACTTC. The encoded protein is CASSTGTRTTYEQYF. The chain couples TRBV19 to TRBJ2-7; 8 positions match TRBD2. The V gene end was trimmed by 4 bases and the J gene end by 2 bases; junction bases not matched to a gene: 7. CDR3 length equals 15 residues. The V gene's germline CDR1 is LNHDA and CDR2 SQIVND (reference sequence).

The chain uses TRBV7-2 and TRBJ2-7, with D possibly being TRBD2 (6 bases). Germline V gene data show CDR1 as SGHTA and CDR2 as FQGNSA. Between the trimmed V and J ends, which lost 1 base and 5 bases, there was a span of 18 bases. The CDR3 loop spans 16 amino acids. CDR3 sequence: CASSLVSTSTSHEQYF. DNA for the CDR3: TGTGCCAGCAGCTTAGTCTCGACTAGTACTTCCCACGAGCAGTACTTC.

The gene calls are TRBV6-5 and TRBJ2-1, with 15 bases lining up with TRBD2. Germline CDR1 is MNHEY and CDR2 is SVGAGI. The CDR3 covers 16 residues. Losses at the gene ends were 4 bases for V and 7 bases for J; bases not matched to a gene: 5. The CDR3 DNA reads TGTGCCAGCAGTTGGACTAGCGGGAGGGTAGGTAATGAGCAGTTCTTC. Its translation: CASSWTSGRVGNEQFF.

The V call is TRBV18, the J call TRBJ2-3, with D possibly being TRBD2 (6 bases). CDR1 is KGHSH, CDR2 LQKENI, per germline. The CDR3 runs 17 residues. Trimming took 3 bases from V and 0 from J, leaving 16 bases between them. Written as DNA, the CDR3 is TGTGCCAGCTCACCTCCTAGCGCGTCGCCTAGCACAGATACGCAGTATTTT. Amino acid sequence: CASSPPSASPSTDTQYF.

The J gene is TRBJ2-5, the V gene TRBV9, with 12 bases identical to TRBD2. Germline V gives CDR1 SGDLS, CDR2 YYNGEE. CDR3 size: 19 residues. V lost 4 bases, J lost 1 base, and 14 bases stayed unmatched. In nucleotides, the CDR3 is TGTGCCAGCAGCACCCCGGTGGCTAGCGGGAGGGCCCCCCAAGAGACCCAGTACTTC. It specifies CASSTPVASGRAPQETQYF.

Worth noting for this clone: The sample holds other DNA sequences that translate to the same CDR3. V is TRBV2 and J is TRBJ2-3; D is ambiguous. The V end was cut by 0 bases, the J end by 9 bases, with 16 bases between. The V gene's germline CDR1 is SNHLY and CDR2 FYNNEI. The CDR3 totals 15 residues. The DNA for the CDR3 is TGTGCCAGCAGTGAAGCGCTGTTGGCCTCGAGGACGCAGTATTTT. It is translated as CASSEALLASRTQYF.

This clone was recorded a few times. This sequence joins TRBV13 and TRBJ1-1; TRBD1 aligns across 7 bases. The trim removed 4 bases at V and 4 bases at J, leaving 9 bases unmatched. Germline loops: CDR1 PRHDT, CDR2 FYEKMQ (reference sequence). The CDR3 has 15 residues. CDR3 nucleotide sequence: TGTGCCAGCAGCTCCTATCAACAGGGGCTCACTGAAGCTTTCTTT. Amino acid sequence: CASSSYQQGLTEAFF. Using reference TRBV13 and TRBJ1-1 for the parts outside the CDR3, the full variable domain is AAGVIQSPRHLIKEKRETATLKCYPIPRHDTVYWYQQGPGQDPQFLISFYEKMQSDKGSIPDRFSAQQFSDYHSELNMSSLELGDSALYFCASSSYQQGLTEAFFGQGTRLTVV.

This chain uses TRBV19 with TRBJ2-7; TRBD2 agrees at 12 bases. The CDR3 has 15 amino acids. Per the germline V gene, CDR1 is LNHDA and CDR2 is SQIVND (reference sequence). V lost 2 bases and J lost 2; bases outside the gene matches: 1. The CDR3, as DNA: TGTGCCAGTAGTATACGGACTAGCGGGACCTACGAGCAGTACTTC. Amino acid sequence: CASSIRTSGTYEQYF.

This clone was counted once. The chain joins TRBV7-3 to TRBJ2-5; D not resolved. The germline CDR1 and CDR2 sequences are SGHTA and FQGTGA. The CDR3 totals 13 residues. V dropped 5 bases and J dropped 4 bases, with 11 bases sitting between them. The CDR3 loop is CASSTSSLETQYF. The CDR3, as DNA: TGTGCCAGCAGCACCAGTAGCCTAGAGACCCAGTACTTC.

CDR3 sequence (DNA): TGTGCCAGCAGCTTAGATTCGGGACAGGCGTACAATGAGCAGTTCTTC. It translates to CASSLDSGQAYNEQFF. The V call is TRBV7-2, the J call TRBJ2-1, with 8 positions matching TRBD1. Looked up from germline, CDR1 is SGHTA and CDR2 is FQGNSA. The CDR3 sequence is 16 residues long. V shed 1 base, J shed 4 bases, and the junction held 6 bases outside the gene matches.

This chain links TRBV5-1 with TRBJ2-5; 7 bases line up with TRBD1. Germline V gene data show CDR1 as SGHRS and CDR2 as YFSETQ. J gave up 5 bases and V 1 base, and 8 bases lay outside the gene matches. CDR3 length equals 15 residues. The CDR3 nucleotides are TGCGCCAGCAGCTTGACAGGGGTGGTGAGGGAGACCCAGTACTTC. This translates into CASSLTGVVRETQYF.

V gene TRBV28 combines with J gene TRBJ1-2; D gene unclear. Germline values: CDR1 MDHEN, CDR2 SYDVKM. This CDR3 comprises 13 residues. Trimming pared 11 bases from V and 2 bases from J, leaving 15 bases between. The CDR3, as DNA: TGTGCCGCAGCCCTACGGGTCAACTATGGCTACACCTTC. Translation gives CAAALRVNYGYTF.